A selection of T cell receptor beta chains follows, all from one sample in a study of blood T cell repertoires in COVID-19. Produced via immunoSEQ multiplex PCR; TCRdb's table is partial and in-frame only. The data hold approximately 270,000 clones, with 70% to 90% observed a single time. The specimen was PBMCs or T cells enriched from blood (not recorded which). These receptor sequences come from a woman aged 45-65 years who had recovered from COVID-19. Both conserved end residues are part of each CDR3. A D gene is named only where the DNA matches it firmly. Some rows have no size entry. The others give once, few or many, or a class for an expanded clone.

j_call clone_size v_call cdr3_length d_call cdr3_nt cdr3_aa
TRBJ2-1 - TRBV19 14 TRBD1 TGTGCCAGTACGGGACAGGGGAGTTACAATGAGCAGTTCTTC CASTGQGSYNEQFF
TRBJ1-2 - TRBV29-1 12 - TGCAGCGCTGGGGGGGCTAACTATGGCTACACCTTC CSAGGANYGYTF
TRBJ2-7 - TRBV3-1/TRBV3-2 15 TRBD2 TGTGCCAGCAGCCAGGGGACTAGGGAGGATATCGAGCAGTACTTC CASSQGTREDIEQYF
TRBJ2-3 - TRBV19 13 TRBD1 TGTGCCAGTACGACAGGGGGGGCAGATACGCAGTATTTT CASTTGGADTQYF
TRBJ2-7 - TRBV27 14 TRBD1 TGTGCCAGCAGTTTGTTGGGGACAGCATACGAGCAGTACTTC CASSLLGTAYEQYF
TRBJ2-1 - TRBV20-1 16 - TGCAGTGCTAGTAGCAGCGGAGGAGTATCCTACAATGAGCAGTTCTTC CSASSSGGVSYNEQFF
TRBJ1-1 - TRBV15 15 - TGTGCCACCAGCAGGAGCGGACTTAGGAACACTGAAGCTTTCTTT CATSRSGLRNTEAFF
TRBJ2-5 - TRBV19 13 - TGTGCCAGTAGTATCGCAGTTCAAGAGACCCAGTACTTC CASSIAVQETQYF
TRBJ2-2 - TRBV6-5 13 - TGTGCCAGCAGACCAAATCGGGTCCCTGGGCTGTTTTTT CASRPNRVPGLFF
TRBJ2-1 once TRBV5-1 15 - TGCGCCAGCAGCTTGGAAGGGGGCTCCTACAATGAGCAGTTCTTC CASSLEGGSYNEQFF
TRBJ2-2 - TRBV24-1 13 - TGTGCCACCAAGGAGGGGAACACCGGGGAGCTGTTTTTT CATKEGNTGELFF
TRBJ2-2 - TRBV6-4 15 TRBD2 TGTGCCAGCAAGGCACTAGCGGGAGCAGGCGGGGAGCTGTTTTTT CASKALAGAGGELFF
TRBJ2-1 - TRBV21-1 16 - TGTGCCAGCAGCAAAGGACTAGCGGGAGATTACCATGAGCAGTTCTTC CASSKGLAGDYHEQFF
TRBJ2-1 - TRBV25-1 12 - TGTGCCAGCAGTGACAGGGGGGATGAGCAGTTCTTC CASSDRGDEQFF
TRBJ2-7 - TRBV29-1 13 TRBD1 TGCAGCGTTGAAGGAGGGGGCGGCTACGAGCAGTACTTC CSVEGGGGYEQYF
TRBJ2-7 - TRBV30 14 TRBD2 TGTGCCTCCGATGCCGCGGGGGGCGGGTACGAGCAGTACTTC CASDAAGGGYEQYF
TRBJ2-3 - TRBV27 15 TRBD2 TGTGCCAGCAGTCCTAGCGGGATTAGCACAGATACGCAGTATTTT CASSPSGISTDTQYF